These 5 T cell receptor beta chains originate from one sample sequenced in a study of blood T cells in healthy people across ages. Combining a sample-barcoded 5' primer with a J-beta primer mix, a second PCR ran for 7 to 11 cycles. MiXCR, applied by TCRdb to the 5' RACE reads, yields one record per CDR3 protein. Here the sample spans 1,800,000 or so distinct CDR3 sequences, 39% being singletons. The sample was blood. The origin of the receptors is a human donor in good health.

This chain connects TRBV29-1 to TRBJ2-5; D possibly matches TRBD1 or TRBD2 (5 bases each). Trimming removed 2 bases from V and 4 bases from J, with 20 bases in between. The CDR3 sequence is 16 residues long. CDR1 is SQVTM and CDR2 is ANQGSEA in the germline V gene. CDR3: CSVERVRGAGSETQYF. In DNA form, the CDR3 reads TGCAGCGTTGAAAGGGTCCGAGGGGCAGGGTCAGAGACCCAGTACTTC.

The CDR3 protein is CASSLNRQGADEQFF. The CDR3 region has the DNA TGTGCCAGCAGTTTAAATCGCCAGGGGGCTGATGAGCAGTTCTTC. This chain links TRBV12-3 or TRBV12-4 with TRBJ2-1, with 8 bases fitting TRBD1. The CDR3 is made up of 15 amino acids. The trim removed 2 bases at V and 8 bases at J, leaving 8 bases unmatched.

The sample holds many counts of this clonotype. The rearrangement uses TRBV29-1 and TRBJ1-2; 9 bases agree with TRBD1. V lost 7 bases to trimming and J lost 4 bases; unmatched junction nucleotides: 7. In germline, CDR1 is SQVTM, CDR2 ANQGSEA. The CDR3 spans 13 residues. The CDR3 DNA reads TGCAGCGCCGTACAGGGGGCTCTCTATGGCTACACCTTC. This encodes CSAVQGALYGYTF.

This clonotype was seen only a few times. The V gene is TRBV7-2, the J gene TRBJ1-5, with D possibly TRBD1 on 6 matching bases. The CDR3 sequence is 15 residues long. Germline V gives CDR1 SGHTA, CDR2 FQGNSA. The V gene lost 5 bases and the J gene lost 4 bases, with 15 bases spanning the gap. Here the CDR3 DNA reads TGTGCCAGCAGCCCTAATCGAGGGGGAAATCAGCCCCAGCATTTT. This sequence encodes CASSPNRGGNQPQHF.

This clonotype has just a few counts. This chain uses TRBV5-1 with TRBJ1-1, with D possibly matching TRBD1 (5 bases). This CDR3 region has 15 residues. In germline, CDR1 is SGHRS, CDR2 YFSETQ. V lost 4 bases, J lost 0 bases, and 13 bases lay in between. CDR3 in amino acids: CASSGGGGLNTEAFF. The DNA for the CDR3 is TGCGCCAGCAGCGGGGGAGGAGGCCTGAACACTGAAGCTTTCTTT.